This T cell receptor beta chain was captured by sequencing in a study of blood T cell repertoires in COVID-19. On the study more broadly: Both acute and convalescent COVID-19 samples were obtained from the United States, Italy and Spain. Sample material is recorded as cDNA or gDNA derived from T cells, B-cell-depleted T cells, or PBMCs.

Trimming shortened V by 5 bases and J by 0 bases, and 13 bases separated the two germline ends. Looked up from germline, CDR1 is MNHEY and CDR2 is SVGAGI. The CDR3 contains 15 residues. Authors' data handling: Nucleated cell number was recorded as an estimate derived from reference gene primer amplification. The protocol was immunoSEQ multiplex PCR, while the TCRdb copy is restricted to in-frame clones and leaves out a portion. V and J calls and clone size are given by that table; D and trimming were obtained from the DNA. This table holds under 150,000 clones, 77% found once. What was sequenced was peripheral blood. The chain joins TRBV6-5 to TRBJ1-1; D is ambiguous. The origin of this receptor is a woman aged 50 to 65 with active or convalescent COVID-19. The CDR3 here is CASSPWQELNTEAFF. The CDR3 DNA sequence: TGTGCCAGCAGTCCCTGGCAGGAACTGAACACTGAAGCTTTCTTT.